One and the same sample provided the 3 T cell receptor beta chains below, sequenced in a study of T cells in Graves' hyperthyroidism and ophthalmopathy. Researchers amplified the TCR beta CDR3 regions from RNA transcripts. First-round RT-PCR targeting the TCR CDR3 was performed with the HTBI primer set. One entry per CDR3 protein, called by TCRdb with MiXCR from the multiplex PCR reads. This sample has about 320,000 distinct CDR3 sequences; approximately 15% occur once, and the top ten carry roughly a third. Input material: blood. Receptors were obtained from a man aged 30 to 39 with Graves' hyperthyroidism.

This clonotype was seen only a few times. The gene calls are TRBV9 and TRBJ2-7; 7 bases match TRBD2. Per the germline V gene, CDR1 is SGDLS and CDR2 is YYNGEE. This CDR3 region has 16 residues. The J segment lost 3 bases and the V segment lost 0 bases, leaving 9 bases of the junction unmatched. Here the CDR3 DNA reads TGTGCCAGCAGCGTAGGGAGTAGCGGGTCCCTCTACGAGCAGTACTTC. Translated: CASSVGSSGSLYEQYF.

The J gene is TRBJ2-1, the V gene TRBV12-3 or TRBV12-4; 10 bases are a match to TRBD1. Germline trimming cut 2 bases from V and 9 bases from J; bases unmatched to any gene: 10. There are 16 residues in the CDR3. The CDR3 DNA sequence: TGTGCCAGCAGTTTATTTCGACAGGGGGCGAGGGTTGAGCAGTTCTTC. This codes for CASSLFRQGARVEQFF.

In this sample, this clonotype turned up a few times. The chain employs TRBV7-9 and TRBJ2-7; 8 nucleotides match TRBD2. Germline CDR1 and CDR2: SEHNR and FQNEAQ (reference sequence). The CDR3 loop spans 13 amino acids. V was clipped by 4 bases and J by 7 bases; unmatched bases: 6. In DNA form, the CDR3 reads TGTGCCAGCAGCTCAGCGGGAGCTATTGAGCAGTACTTC. It encodes CASSSAGAIEQYF.